The 17 T cell receptor beta chains presented below share a single source sample, sequenced in a study of T-cell reconstitution after alpha-beta-depleted transplantation in children. As it was prepared, the TCRbeta library received unique molecular identifiers. TCRdb recomputed calls from the PCR reads with MiXCR, one row per CDR3 protein. The sample consists of about 91,000 distinct CDR3 sequences, roughly 8% of them appearing once. Material: PBMCs from the stem cell graft donor, obtained from the stem cell graft. The receptors come from a human donor who donated a stem cell graft to a child with congenital amegakaryocytic thrombocytopenia.

This clonotype was observed many times. The J gene is TRBJ2-5, the V gene TRBV4-2; 7 bases map to TRBD2. V shed 0 bases and J 5 bases; nucleotides not matched to a gene: 12. In germline, CDR1 is LGHNA, CDR2 YNFKEQ. This CDR3 has 17 amino acids. CDR3 amino acids: CASSQEYGGYYSETQYF. The CDR3 DNA is TGTGCCAGCAGCCAAGAATACGGGGGGTATTACTCGGAGACCCAGTACTTC.

This clonotype was found many times. V is TRBV29-1 and J is TRBJ1-2; D is unresolved. CDR1 and CDR2 (germline): SQVTM, ANQGSEA. Deletions cut 2 bases from V and 2 bases from J, with 6 bases between. This CDR3 is 12 amino acids long. The CDR3 region is CSVEQTNYGYTF. CDR3 nucleotides: TGCAGCGTTGAACAGACCAACTATGGCTACACCTTC. The full variable domain, in which reference TRBV29-1 and TRBJ1-2 provide the parts outside the CDR3, is SAVISQKPSRDICQRGTSLTIQCQVDSQVTMMFWYRQQPGQSLTLIATANQGSEATYESGFVIDKFPISRPNLTFSTLTVSNMSPEDSSIYLCSVEQTNYGYTFGSGTRLTVV.

This clonotype came up many times. J is TRBJ2-6 and V is TRBV5-1, with D hard to call. The V gene's germline CDR1 is SGHRS and CDR2 YFSETQ. The CDR3 runs 16 residues. V lost 0 bases and J 2 bases, leaving 9 bases between the germline ends. CDR3 protein: CASSLAGGAGANVLTF. CDR3 coding DNA: TGCGCCAGCAGCTTGGCCGGTGGGGCTGGGGCCAACGTCCTGACTTTC.

This clonotype was found a few times. The chain uses TRBV28 and TRBJ2-3; D possibly corresponds to TRBD1 (5 bases). The CDR3 sequence is 15 residues long. The ends were cut back, 3 bases at V and 6 bases at J, with 16 bases in the middle. The germline gives CDR1 MDHEN, CDR2 SYDVKM. The CDR3 is CASSFKGRWMDTQYF. The CDR3 region has the DNA TGTGCCAGCAGTTTCAAGGGGCGCTGGATGGATACGCAGTATTTT. Drawing the rest from reference TRBV28 and TRBJ2-3, the complete variable domain is DVKVTQSSRYLVKRTGEKVFLECVQDMDHENMFWYRQDPGLGLRLIYFSYDVKMKEKGDIPEGYSVSREKKERFSLILESASTNQTSMYLCASSFKGRWMDTQYFGPGTRLTVL.

The V gene is TRBV28, the J gene TRBJ1-3; D possibly corresponds to TRBD1 (5 bases). With 2 bases removed from V and 1 base from J, the gap between germline ends came to 9 bases. The CDR3 has 15 amino acids. The germline CDR1 and CDR2 sequences are MDHEN and SYDVKM. This chain's CDR3 is CASSLTGASGNTIYF. The DNA for the CDR3 is TGTGCCAGCAGTTTAACAGGAGCATCTGGAAACACCATATATTTT.

This clonotype was detected ten times or more. This chain connects TRBV7-2 to TRBJ2-7; 10 positions agree with TRBD1. The trim removed 3 bases at V and 7 bases at J, leaving 6 bases unmatched. Looked up from germline, CDR1 is SGHTA and CDR2 is FQGNSA. CDR3 length: 14 residues. The DNA of the CDR3 is TGTGCCAGCAGCTTCGGGACAGGGGCTCGGGAGCAGTACTTC. Translation: CASSFGTGAREQYF.

This clonotype was detected ten times or more. This chain's CDR3 is CSATGTSGVPLLTDTQYF. CDR3 DNA: TGCAGTGCAACCGGGACTAGCGGGGTGCCCCTCCTCACAGATACGCAGTATTTT. This chain joins TRBV20-1 and TRBJ2-3, with TRBD2 matching 13 bases. This CDR3 is 18 amino acids long. The germline V gene has CDR1 DFQATT and CDR2 SNEGSKA (reference sequence). J gave up 2 bases and V 6 bases, and 14 bases lay outside the gene matches.

Worth noting for this clonotype: Since a much larger clone is just one base distant, this may be a read error. No conserved phenylalanine or tryptophan ends this CDR3, so it is likely a read error. V usage is TRBV2 and J usage is TRBJ1-5, with 10 bases that match TRBD1. This CDR3 has 14 residues. With 6 bases clipped from V and 6 bases from J, the junction kept 5 bases outside the gene matches. From germline, CDR1 is SNHLY and CDR2 FYNNEI. The CDR3 nucleotides read TGTGCCAGCAGCCCCGGGACAGGGGTTCAGCCCCAGCATTAT. Protein product: CASSPGTGVQPQHY.

This clonotype was seen ten or more times. The V gene is TRBV27, the J gene TRBJ1-1; D might be TRBD1 (5 bases). The CDR3 loop spans 14 amino acids. The V end was cut by 3 bases, the J end by 4 bases, with 12 bases between. CDR1 and CDR2 from the germline V gene are MNHEY and SMNVEV (reference sequence). The CDR3 DNA reads as TGTGCCAGCAGTTTGGGCAGGGTTGCCACTGAAGCTTTCTTT. Encoded protein: CASSLGRVATEAFF.

Many counts were recorded for this clonotype. The gene calls are TRBV5-1 and TRBJ2-1; D might be TRBD1 (5 bases). Germline CDR1 reads SGHRS; CDR2 reads YFSETQ. This CDR3 comprises 15 residues. Trimming cost V 0 bases and J 5 bases, with 12 bases left between them. The DNA of the CDR3 is TGCGCCAGCAGCTTGGAAGGGGCGCGAGACAATGAGCAGTTCTTC. Translation gives CASSLEGARDNEQFF.

This clonotype came up many times. The chain links TRBV20-1 to TRBJ2-5, with 7 bases identical to TRBD2. CDR3 size: 17 residues. Germline loops: CDR1 DFQATT, CDR2 SNEGSKA (reference sequence). The junction had 14 bases not matched to a gene; V was cut back by 0 bases and J by 4 bases. In DNA, the CDR3 is TGCAGTGCTAGAGATCTTGCGGGGGTCCCGGTAGCAGAGACCCAGTACTTC. Encoded protein: CSARDLAGVPVAETQYF.

This clonotype was counted many times. The rearrangement links TRBV20-1 to TRBJ2-1, with 10 bases identical to TRBD2. CDR1 DFQATT and CDR2 SNEGSKA come from the germline V gene (reference sequence). J was trimmed by 8 bases and V by 7 bases; bases with no gene match: 14. The CDR3 spans 15 residues. As DNA, the CDR3 is TGCAGTGTCACACAATCTAGCGGGAGTACTGATGAGCAGTTCTTC. This sequence encodes CSVTQSSGSTDEQFF.

This clonotype was seen at least ten times. This chain joins TRBV7-2 and TRBJ2-1, with 7 bases that match TRBD1. Germline CDR1 SGHTA, CDR2 FQGNSA. The CDR3 is 17 amino acids. V lost 5 bases to trimming and J lost 1 base; unmatched junction nucleotides: 11. DNA for the CDR3: TGTGCCAGCAGCCGCTTGGCGGCAGGGGGTTCCTACAATGAGCAGTTCTTC. Protein: CASSRLAAGGSYNEQFF.

This clonotype showed up many times. J is TRBJ2-7 and V is TRBV10-3; 11 nucleotides match TRBD2. Germline V gives CDR1 ENHRY, CDR2 SYGVKD. The CDR3 runs to 15 residues. V trimming: 3 bases; J trimming: 4 bases; junction bases outside the gene matches: 5. CDR3 bases: TGTGCCATCAGTGATCGGACTAGCGGGTTTTACGAGCAGTACTTC. It yields the protein CAISDRTSGFYEQYF.

The sample holds many counts of this clonotype. V and J are TRBV5-1 and TRBJ1-6; maybe TRBD1 (6 bases). The V end lost 4 bases, the J end lost 7 bases, and 18 bases lay between the germline ends. The CDR3 sequence is 16 residues long. The germline gives CDR1 SGHRS, CDR2 YFSETQ. DNA of the CDR3: TGCGCCAGCAGCCTATATCCAGGGGCAGAGAATTCACCCCTCCACTTT. It specifies CASSLYPGAENSPLHF.

The table lists this clonotype with many counts. This rearrangement joins TRBV6-5 to TRBJ2-3; a possible D gene is TRBD1 (5 bases). Germline assignment: CDR1 MNHEY and CDR2 SVGAGI. The V and J ends lost 2 bases and 3 bases respectively, with 9 bases between them. This CDR3 has 14 amino acids. For the CDR3, the DNA is TGTGCCAGCAGTTACCGGCAGGGAACAGATACGCAGTATTTT. Translated, it gives CASSYRQGTDTQYF.

This clonotype was recorded at least ten times. The CDR3 coding sequence is TGTGCCAGCAGCTGGACAGGGTATGAAGCTTTCTTT. This gives the protein CASSWTGYEAFF. This sequence joins TRBV7-9 and TRBJ1-1; TRBD1 matches 8 bases. J gave up 7 bases and V 4 bases, and 2 bases lay outside the gene matches. Germline assignment: CDR1 SEHNR and CDR2 FQNEAQ (reference sequence). The length of the CDR3 is 12 residues.